The 24 T cell receptor beta chains below were found in one sample sequenced in a study of technical replicates of blood from a few donors. TCRdb keeps only in-frame clones here, not all; method: immunoSEQ multiplex PCR. The sample lists approximately 75,000 clones; about 97% were seen once. Sequences were obtained from T cells isolated from PBMCs. Receptors originate from a human donor in good health.

The chain has TRBV10-2 and TRBJ2-1, with a tentative D call TRBD1 (5 bases). The CDR3 runs to 11 residues. The V end was cut by 8 bases, the J end by 9 bases, with 11 bases between. CDR1 WSHSY and CDR2 SAAADI come from the germline V gene. The CDR3 DNA follows: TGCGCCAGCCGTTATCAGGGTGAGCAGTTCTTC. Residues: CASRYQGEQFF.

The genes are TRBV2 and TRBJ2-7, with 10 bases aligning to TRBD1. V dropped 10 bases and J dropped 3; count of bases not matched to a gene: 6. CDR1 is SNHLY and CDR2 is FYNNEI in the germline V gene. This CDR3 spans 13 amino acids. The CDR3: CAMTGGTNYEQYF. CDR3 sequence (DNA): TGTGCCATGACAGGGGGCACTAACTACGAGCAGTACTTC.

The J gene is TRBJ2-7, the V gene TRBV27; TRBD1 matches at 9 bases. Germline V CDR1 and CDR2: MNHEY, SMNVEV (reference sequence). The CDR3 runs to 15 residues. V lost 6 bases and J lost 1; bases outside the gene matches: 7. The CDR3 loop is CASRVWTGASYEQYF. CDR3 DNA sequence: TGTGCCAGCAGGGTATGGACAGGGGCGTCCTACGAGCAGTACTTC.

V usage is TRBV7-9 and J usage is TRBJ1-1, with a tentative D call TRBD1 (5 bases). There are 12 residues in the CDR3. CDR1 is SEHNR, CDR2 FQNEAQ, per germline (reference sequence). Trimming took 6 bases from V and 7 from J, leaving 12 bases between them. CDR3 DNA: TGTGCCAGCAGTGAGACAGTTTTTGAAGCTTTCTTT. It is translated as CASSETVFEAFF.

This chain links TRBV27 with TRBJ2-1; 7 nucleotides match TRBD1. The CDR3 spans 13 residues. Germline-derived CDR1 and CDR2 are MNHEY and SMNVEV (reference sequence). The J segment lost 6 bases and the V segment lost 3 bases, leaving 2 bases of the junction unmatched. CDR3 protein: CASSLNRGNEQFF. DNA of the CDR3: TGTGCCAGCAGTTTGAACAGGGGCAATGAGCAGTTCTTC.

The chain uses TRBV5-5 and TRBJ2-7; 7 nucleotides match TRBD1. V lost 3 bases, J lost 3 bases, and 12 bases stayed unmatched. This CDR3 has 16 residues. Germline V gives CDR1 SGHKS, CDR2 YYEKEE (reference sequence). CDR3 in DNA: TGTGCCAGCAGCTGGAGTAACAGGGGCGAGTTCTACGAGCAGTACTTC. Translating gives CASSWSNRGEFYEQYF.

This sequence joins TRBV2 and TRBJ2-7; TRBD1 matches at 10 bases. The CDR3 is 14 residues long. V shed 8 bases and J 3 bases; nucleotides not matched to a gene: 7. Looked up from germline, CDR1 is SNHLY and CDR2 is FYNNEI. The CDR3 protein is CASLFGDRGYEQYF. The CDR3 region has the DNA TGTGCCAGCCTCTTCGGGGACAGGGGCTACGAGCAGTACTTC.

This chain joins TRBV5-1 and TRBJ1-3; TRBD1 matches 7 bases. CDR1 and CDR2 (germline): SGHRS, YFSETQ. The CDR3 runs to 16 residues. V gave up 4 bases and J gave up 0 bases; unmatched junction bases: 7. CDR3: CASSLTGTDSGNTIYF. The CDR3 region has the DNA TGCGCCAGCAGCCTGACAGGGACCGACTCTGGAAACACCATATATTTT.

V gene TRBV14 combines with J gene TRBJ2-7; 14 nucleotides agree with TRBD2. This CDR3 comprises 18 residues. Germline CDR1 SGHDN, CDR2 FVKESK. V trimming: 6 bases; J trimming: 5 bases; junction bases outside the gene matches: 15. In nucleotides, the CDR3 is TGTGCCAGCAGTTTTCGTCCGGGACTAGCGGGAGTAATTGACGAGCAGTACTTC. The encoded protein is CASSFRPGLAGVIDEQYF.

J is TRBJ2-5 and V is TRBV19; 7 nucleotides align to TRBD1. V lost 3 bases and J lost 1; bases outside the gene matches: 5. CDR3 length: 15 amino acids. Germline loops: CDR1 LNHDA, CDR2 SQIVND (reference sequence). CDR3 sequence (DNA): TGTGCCAGTAGTATGGTGGGGACAGTCCAAGAGACCCAGTACTTC. Its protein is CASSMVGTVQETQYF.

The rearrangement links TRBV7-2 to TRBJ1-5, with D perhaps matching TRBD1 (6 bases). The CDR3 loop spans 14 amino acids. Germline V gene data show CDR1 as SGHTA and CDR2 as FQGNSA. The V and J ends lost 5 bases and 3 bases respectively, with 11 bases between them. CDR3 region: CASSADSANQPQHF. In DNA form, the CDR3 reads TGTGCCAGCAGCGCGGACAGCGCCAATCAGCCCCAGCATTTT.

V is TRBV10-3 and J is TRBJ2-7; maybe TRBD1 (6 bases). The CDR3 has 14 residues. The germline V and J ends were trimmed by 3 bases and 2 bases, with 11 bases remaining between them. Germline assignment: CDR1 ENHRY and CDR2 SYGVKD. The CDR3 DNA reads as TGTGCCATCAGTGACGTGACAGGAACCTACGAGCAGTACTTC. Protein product: CAISDVTGTYEQYF.

The V and J genes are TRBV5-6 and TRBJ2-7; 8 bases fit TRBD1. The CDR3 runs to 15 residues. Losses at the gene ends were 0 bases for V and 6 bases for J; bases not matched to a gene: 8. CDR1 and CDR2 (germline): SGHDT, YYEEEE. CDR3 protein: CASSLGWHRGAEQYF. The CDR3 DNA follows: TGTGCCAGCAGCTTGGGATGGCACAGGGGGGCCGAGCAGTACTTC. Complete variable domain (other parts from reference TRBV5-6 and TRBJ2-7): DAGVTQSPTHLIKTRGQQVTLRCSPKSGHDTVSWYQQALGQGPQFIFQYYEEEERQRGNFPDRFSGHQFPNYSSELNVNALLLGDSALYLCASSLGWHRGAEQYFGPGTRLTVT.

V gene TRBV27 combines with J gene TRBJ2-2, with D maybe TRBD1 (7 bases). Trimming took off 6 bases at V and 5 bases at J, with 19 bases between the two ends. Germline-derived CDR1 and CDR2 are MNHEY and SMNVEV (reference sequence). The CDR3 covers 16 residues. CDR3 DNA: TGTGCCAGCAGCCAGAGTGAGACAGGGACTACCGGGGAGCTGTTTTTT. Translating gives CASSQSETGTTGELFF.

The chain couples TRBV18 to TRBJ2-6, with a tentative D call TRBD1 (6 bases). CDR1 is KGHSH and CDR2 is LQKENI in the germline V gene. Trimming cost V 0 bases and J 0 bases, with 9 bases left between them. This CDR3 is built from 17 residues. CDR3 amino acids: CASSPPGHFSGANVLTF. The CDR3 DNA is TGTGCCAGCTCACCACCGGGACATTTCTCTGGGGCCAACGTCCTGACTTTC.

This chain joins TRBV4-2 and TRBJ2-7; 13 bases fit TRBD2. The trim removed 1 base at V and 0 bases at J, leaving 9 bases unmatched. CDR3 size: 19 residues. Germline CDR1 and CDR2: LGHNA and YNFKEQ. CDR3: CASSQARTSGSPHSYEQYF. The CDR3, as DNA: TGTGCCAGCAGCCAAGCTCGGACTAGCGGGAGTCCCCACTCCTACGAGCAGTACTTC.

The chain couples TRBV7-9 to TRBJ1-1; 7 bases are shared with TRBD1. The V gene's germline CDR1 is SEHNR and CDR2 FQNEAQ (reference sequence). Germline trimming cut 5 bases from V and 4 bases from J; bases unmatched to any gene: 7. There are 14 residues in the CDR3. The CDR3 region has the DNA TGTGCCAGCAGCCCGAACAGGGGTGGCACTGAAGCTTTCTTT. Its translation: CASSPNRGGTEAFF.

The rearrangement links TRBV6-1 to TRBJ2-7, with a tentative D call TRBD2 (5 bases). This CDR3 has 15 amino acids. The V end lost 5 bases, the J end lost 3 bases, and 17 bases lay between the germline ends. The germline V gene has CDR1 MNHNS and CDR2 SASEGT. CDR3 DNA sequence: TGTGCCAGCAGTCAGAAACTAGGCAGCTTCTACGAGCAGTACTTC. Protein sequence: CASSQKLGSFYEQYF.

The rearrangement uses TRBV28 and TRBJ2-1, with 9 bases that match TRBD2. The junction had 12 bases not matched to a gene; V was cut back by 5 bases and J by 1 base. This CDR3 comprises 18 residues. Germline lookup yields CDR1 MDHEN and CDR2 SYDVKM. The CDR3 DNA follows: TGTGCCAGCAGTCTTGCTAGCGGGGAGGGGTTTTCCTACAATGAGCAGTTCTTC. Amino acids: CASSLASGEGFSYNEQFF.

V and J are TRBV28 and TRBJ1-1; 11 bases map to TRBD1. This CDR3 comprises 14 residues. Trimming at V came to 5 bases and at J to 5 bases, leaving 4 bases not matched to a gene. CDR1 and CDR2 from the germline V gene are MDHEN and SYDVKM. CDR3 amino acids: CASSMWDRGTEAFF. CDR3 bases: TGTGCCAGCAGTATGTGGGACAGGGGGACTGAAGCTTTCTTT.

The chain combines TRBV7-9 with TRBJ1-4; 9 nucleotides agree with TRBD1. The CDR3 loop spans 16 amino acids. Germline V gene sequence: CDR1 SEHNR, CDR2 FQNEAQ (reference sequence). After removal of 1 base from V and 0 bases from J, the junction contained 0 bases not matched to a gene. The CDR3: CASSLGDRATNEKLFF. The CDR3 coding sequence is TGTGCCAGCAGCTTAGGGGACAGGGCAACTAATGAAAAACTGTTTTTT.

The V and J genes are TRBV5-4 and TRBJ2-7; possibly TRBD2 for D (5 bases). The CDR3 is 15 amino acids. Germline lookup yields CDR1 SGHNT and CDR2 YYREEE (reference sequence). V lost 4 bases and J 4 bases, leaving 18 bases between the germline ends. CDR3 protein: CASSPPGFSSYEQYF. The CDR3 region has the DNA TGTGCCAGCAGCCCCCCGGGATTTTCCTCGTACGAGCAGTACTTC.

This rearrangement joins TRBV5-4 to TRBJ2-2, with D possibly being TRBD1 (5 bases). The CDR3 covers 18 residues. The V gene's germline CDR1 is SGHNT and CDR2 YYREEE (reference sequence). V lost 3 bases and J lost 5, with 23 bases in between. CDR3 sequence: CASSSQVGAVVNTGELFF. CDR3 nucleotides: TGTGCCAGCAGCTCTCAAGTAGGGGCGGTGGTGAATACCGGGGAGCTGTTTTTT.

The CDR3 spells CASSLLGGIGAGELFF. In DNA form, the CDR3 reads TGTGCCAGCAGTTTACTAGGGGGAATCGGGGCCGGGGAGCTGTTTTTT. The J gene is TRBJ2-2, the V gene TRBV27; perhaps TRBD1 as D (6 bases). The CDR3 loop spans 16 amino acids. Trimming took 2 bases from V and 6 from J, leaving 16 bases between them. CDR1 and CDR2 from the germline V gene are MNHEY and SMNVEV (reference sequence).